The 18 T cell receptor beta chains presented below share a single source sample, sequenced in a study of glioma-infiltrating T cells. Amplification of TCR alpha and beta CDR3 regions from RNA used iRepertoire nested multiplex PCR. One entry per CDR3 protein results from TCRdb running MiXCR on the multiplex PCR reads. The sample holds under 20,000 distinct CDR3 sequences, 58% seen once. Sequenced sample: glioma tissue, nonneoplastic brain tissue, or PBMCs (not recorded which). These receptors were taken from a human donor with low-grade glioma or glioblastoma, undergoing nonglioma brain surgery, or in good health (not recorded which).

This sequence joins TRBV6-2 or TRBV6-3 and TRBJ1-2; perhaps TRBD1 as D (6 bases). The CDR3 consists of 13 residues. The V gene's germline CDR1 is MNHEY and CDR2 SVGEGT. Trimming pared 8 bases from V and 8 bases from J, leaving 18 bases between. CDR3 in amino acids: CASYTGRGGGYTF. The CDR3 DNA is TGTGCCAGCTATACAGGGCGTGGAGGCGGCTACACCTTC.

The chain combines TRBV4-2 with TRBJ2-3, with 9 bases matching TRBD2. The V gene's germline CDR1 is LGHNA and CDR2 YNFKEQ. Trimming took 1 base from V and 6 from J; bases not matched to a gene: 8. This CDR3 has 16 amino acids. The CDR3 sequence: CASSQASRTSADTQYF. The CDR3 DNA follows: TGTGCCAGCAGCCAAGCGTCGAGGACTAGCGCCGATACGCAGTATTTT.

Remarks on this clonotype: The junction and the germline gene differ at one end; a read error may be behind it. This chain connects TRBV27 to TRBJ1-5; D not resolved. The CDR3 length is 14 residues. Per germline, CDR1 MNHEY and CDR2 SMNVEV (reference sequence). Here the CDR3 reads CASSLYGSNQPQDF. Written as DNA, the CDR3 is TGTGCCAGCAGTTTATACGGGAGCAATCAACCCCAGGATTTT.

The rearrangement uses TRBV6-2 or TRBV6-3 and TRBJ2-1, with D perhaps matching TRBD1 (7 bases). The CDR3 has 13 amino acids. V was trimmed by 6 bases and J by 9 bases, leaving 15 bases between them. The V gene's germline CDR1 is MNHEY and CDR2 SVGEGT. The CDR3 DNA sequence: TGTGCCAGCAGCGCGGGGACAGCTGGTGAGCAGTTCTTC. It yields the protein CASSAGTAGEQFF.

V usage is TRBV20-1 and J usage is TRBJ2-7; TRBD2 is a possible D gene (6 bases). V dropped 1 base and J dropped 2 bases, with 12 bases sitting between them. Per germline, CDR1 DFQATT and CDR2 SNEGSKA (reference sequence). The CDR3 extends over 14 amino acids. CDR3 sequence (DNA): TGCAGTGCTAGAGCGGGACTCACGCCCTACGAGCAGTACTTC. This codes for CSARAGLTPYEQYF.

The V and J genes are TRBV28 and TRBJ2-3, with D hard to call. This CDR3 is 11 amino acids long. Germline V gene sequence: CDR1 MDHEN, CDR2 SYDVKM. CDR3 in amino acids: CTTSDTDTQYF. The CDR3 DNA reads TGTACCACCAGCGACACAGATACGCAGTATTTT.

As for this clonotype: The junction departs from the called germline gene at one end, perhaps through a read error. The chain employs TRBV30 and TRBJ1-5; weak D call: TRBD1 (5 bases). CDR1 and CDR2 (germline): GTSNPN, SVGIG (reference sequence). The CDR3 has 15 residues. DNA for the CDR3: TGTGCCTCGAGTCTAAGGGACGGGTACAATCAGCCCCAGCATTTT. Amino acids: CASSLRDGYNQPQHF.

With regard to this clonotype: At one end the junction does not follow the germline gene, possibly because of a read error. The rearrangement uses TRBV27 and TRBJ2-7, with a weak D call TRBD2 (6 bases). The CDR3 extends over 13 amino acids. CDR1 and CDR2 from the germline V gene are MNHEY and SMNVEV (reference sequence). For the CDR3, the DNA is TGTACCAGCAGAAAGGCGGGACGGGACGAGCAGTACTTC. Protein: CTSRKAGRDEQYF.

The genes are TRBV6-2 or TRBV6-3 and TRBJ1-5, with TRBD1 identical over 8 bases. CDR3 length equals 15 residues. Unmatched junction bases numbered 7, after V lost 6 bases and J lost 3 bases. The germline CDR1 and CDR2 sequences are MNHEY and SVGEGT. The CDR3 region has the DNA TGTGCCAGCAGCAAGACAGGGGTCATCAATCAGCCCCAGCATTTT. Amino acids: CASSKTGVINQPQHF.

The chain has TRBV6-1 and TRBJ1-3; D unresolved. Germline V gene lookup returns CDR1 MNHNS and CDR2 SASEGT. This CDR3 contains 15 residues. Trimming removed 5 bases from V and 0 bases from J, with 11 bases in between. CDR3 amino acids: CASSPNMLSGNTIYF. In DNA form, the CDR3 reads TGTGCCAGCAGTCCGAACATGCTCTCTGGAAACACCATATATTTT.

This clonotype was counted a few times. A much larger clone is a single base away; this may be a read error. The CDR3 spells CASSFRGQGGETKYF. The CDR3 DNA is TGTGCCAGCAGCTTCAGAGGGCAGGGAGGCGAGACCAAGTACTTC. The J gene is TRBJ2-5, the V gene TRBV7-8, with a possible D match to TRBD2 (6 bases). Germline V CDR1 and CDR2: SGHVS, FQNEAQ. The CDR3 runs 15 residues.

This clonotype was seen once. The chain carries TRBV15 and TRBJ1-2, with a tentative D call TRBD1 (5 bases). Trimming removed 3 bases at V and 8 bases at J, with 13 bases between. The CDR3 covers 13 residues. The germline gives CDR1 LNHNV, CDR2 YYDKDF (reference sequence). The DNA for the CDR3 is TGTGCCACCAGCAGGCGAGGGGTTCAGGGCTACACCTTC. Translating it yields CATSRRGVQGYTF.

This rearrangement joins TRBV4-1 to TRBJ1-5; 7 nucleotides line up with TRBD1. The junction had 3 bases not matched to a gene; V was cut back by 0 bases and J by 7 bases. In germline, CDR1 is MGHRA, CDR2 YSYEKL. CDR3 length: 14 residues. The CDR3 nucleotides are TGCGCCAGCAGCCAAGATCCAGGGGGGCAGCCCCAGCATTTT. Protein sequence: CASSQDPGGQPQHF.

The chain links TRBV29-1 to TRBJ2-1; the match to TRBD1 covers 10 bases. Losses at the gene ends were 8 bases for V and 7 bases for J; bases not matched to a gene: 11. Germline V gene lookup returns CDR1 SQVTM and CDR2 ANQGSEA. This CDR3 contains 14 residues. CDR3 nucleotides: TGCAGCACTCGACAGGGGGCGCCAGGGAATGAGCAGTTCTTC. Its protein product is CSTRQGAPGNEQFF.

The chain links TRBV12-3 or TRBV12-4 to TRBJ2-7; D is uncertain. CDR3 length: 16 residues. Trimming removed 4 bases from V and 4 bases from J, with 20 bases in between. The CDR3 DNA reads TGTGCCAGCAGTTACCTACGCTCACCAACTTATTACGAGCAGTACTTC. This codes for CASSYLRSPTYYEQYF.

The chain uses TRBV28 and TRBJ1-3; D is possibly TRBD1 (5 bases). V dropped 5 bases and J dropped 0 bases, with 14 bases sitting between them. CDR1 is MDHEN and CDR2 is SYDVKM in the germline V gene. The CDR3 is made up of 16 amino acids. The CDR3 is CASSPGTGSSGNTIYF. DNA for the CDR3: TGTGCCAGCAGTCCCGGGACGGGAAGCTCTGGAAACACCATATATTTT.

This clonotype was counted only a few times. This chain connects TRBV6-1 to TRBJ2-5; 13 bases match TRBD2. Germline V lookup: CDR1 MNHNS, CDR2 SASEGT. The CDR3 has 14 amino acids. Trimming removed 6 bases from V and 5 bases from J; junction bases left unmatched: 3. CDR3 nucleotide sequence: TGTGCCAGCAGGTTACTAGCGGGAGGGGAGACCCAGTACTTC. This codes for CASRLLAGGETQYF.

Within the sample, this clonotype is medium-sized (0.01 to 0.1%). V and J are TRBV28 and TRBJ2-5; TRBD1 aligns across 7 bases. Germline V gene sequence: CDR1 MDHEN, CDR2 SYDVKM. This CDR3 is 16 amino acids long. Trimming at V came to 4 bases and at J to 2 bases, leaving 10 bases not matched to a gene. The CDR3 region is CASSSPSGTAQETQYF. CDR3 DNA: TGTGCCAGCAGTTCACCATCTGGGACAGCACAAGAGACCCAGTACTTC.